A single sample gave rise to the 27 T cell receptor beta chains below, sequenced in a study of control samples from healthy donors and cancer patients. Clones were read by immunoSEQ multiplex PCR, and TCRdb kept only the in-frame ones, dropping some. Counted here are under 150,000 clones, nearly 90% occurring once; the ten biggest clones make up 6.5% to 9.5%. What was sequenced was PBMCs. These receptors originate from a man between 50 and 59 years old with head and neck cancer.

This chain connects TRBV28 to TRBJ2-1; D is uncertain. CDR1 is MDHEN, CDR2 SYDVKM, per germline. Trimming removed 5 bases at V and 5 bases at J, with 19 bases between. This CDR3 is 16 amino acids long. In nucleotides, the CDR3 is TGTGCCAGCAGTCCAGAGCCCAGGACGTATAACAATGAGCAGTTCTTC. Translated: CASSPEPRTYNNEQFF.

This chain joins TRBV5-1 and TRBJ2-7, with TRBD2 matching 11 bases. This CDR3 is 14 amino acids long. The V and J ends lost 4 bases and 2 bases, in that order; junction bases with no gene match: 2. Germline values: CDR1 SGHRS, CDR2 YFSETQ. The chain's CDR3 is CASSPTSGTYEQYF. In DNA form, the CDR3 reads TGCGCCAGCAGCCCGACTAGCGGGACCTACGAGCAGTACTTC.

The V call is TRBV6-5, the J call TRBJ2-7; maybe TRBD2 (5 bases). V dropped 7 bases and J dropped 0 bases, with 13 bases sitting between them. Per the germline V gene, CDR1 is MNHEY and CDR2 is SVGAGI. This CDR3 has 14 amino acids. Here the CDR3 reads CASKVITSSYEQYF. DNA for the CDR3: TGTGCCAGCAAGGTTATAACTAGCTCCTACGAGCAGTACTTC.

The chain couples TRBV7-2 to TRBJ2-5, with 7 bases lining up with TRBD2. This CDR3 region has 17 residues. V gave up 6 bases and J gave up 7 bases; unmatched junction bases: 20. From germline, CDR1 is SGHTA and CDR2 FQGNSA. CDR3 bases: TGTGCCAGCAGTCAATATATTGGGCCTAGCGGCGGAAGGACCCAGTACTTC. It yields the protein CASSQYIGPSGGRTQYF.

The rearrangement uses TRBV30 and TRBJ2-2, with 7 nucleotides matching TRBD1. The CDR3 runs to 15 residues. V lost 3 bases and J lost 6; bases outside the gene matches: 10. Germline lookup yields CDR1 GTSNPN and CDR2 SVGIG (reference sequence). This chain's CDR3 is CAWRRTGIGAGELFF. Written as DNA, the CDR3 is TGTGCCTGGAGGCGGACAGGTATCGGGGCCGGGGAGCTGTTTTTT.

The CDR3 region is CSASLGISYEQYF. Here the CDR3 DNA reads TGCAGTGCTAGTCTTGGCATATCCTACGAGCAGTACTTC. The V gene is TRBV20-1, the J gene TRBJ2-7; D gene unclear. Per germline, CDR1 DFQATT and CDR2 SNEGSKA (reference sequence). Trimming shortened V by 3 bases and J by 1 base, and 10 bases separated the two germline ends. CDR3 length equals 13 residues.

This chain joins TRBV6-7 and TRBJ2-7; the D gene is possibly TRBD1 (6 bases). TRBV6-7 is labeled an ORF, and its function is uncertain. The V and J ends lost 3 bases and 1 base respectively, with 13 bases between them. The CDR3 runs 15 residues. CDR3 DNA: TGTGCCAGCAGTTATCAACAGGGTAGGTCCTACGAGCAGTACTTC. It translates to CASSYQQGRSYEQYF.

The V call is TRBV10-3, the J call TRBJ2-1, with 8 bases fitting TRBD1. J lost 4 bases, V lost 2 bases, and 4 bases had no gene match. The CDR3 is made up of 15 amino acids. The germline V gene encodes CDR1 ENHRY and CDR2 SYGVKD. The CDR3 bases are TGTGCCATCAGTGAGCAACGGGACAGGTACAATGAGCAGTTCTTC. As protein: CAISEQRDRYNEQFF.

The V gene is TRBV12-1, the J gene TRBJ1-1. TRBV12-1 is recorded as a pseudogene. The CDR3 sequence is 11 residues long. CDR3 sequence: CASSLPPEAFF. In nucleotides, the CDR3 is TGTGCCAGCAGCCTCCCCCCTGAAGCTTTCTTT.

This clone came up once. DNA of the CDR3: TGTGCCAGCAGTTTTACCCCGGCAGGGGGCTATGGCTACACCTTC. It specifies CASSFTPAGGYGYTF. The chain links TRBV27 to TRBJ1-2, with 7 bases identical to TRBD1. The junction had 8 bases not matched to a gene; V was cut back by 3 bases and J by 4 bases. CDR3 length equals 15 residues. Germline V gene data show CDR1 as MNHEY and CDR2 as SMNVEV (reference sequence).

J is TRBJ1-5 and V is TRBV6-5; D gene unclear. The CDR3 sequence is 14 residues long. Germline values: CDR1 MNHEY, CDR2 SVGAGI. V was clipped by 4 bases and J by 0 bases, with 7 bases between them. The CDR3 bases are TGTGCCAGCAGTTCTCGCTATAGCAATCAGCCCCAGCATTTT. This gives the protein CASSSRYSNQPQHF.

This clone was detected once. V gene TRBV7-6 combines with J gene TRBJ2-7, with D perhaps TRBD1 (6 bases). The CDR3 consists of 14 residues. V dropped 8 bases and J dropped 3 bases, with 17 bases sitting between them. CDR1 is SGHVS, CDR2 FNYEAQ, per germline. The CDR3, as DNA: TGTGCCAGCTCCTCGTGGGGGCCTCGCTACGAGCAGTACTTC. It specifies CASSSWGPRYEQYF.

The CDR3 protein is CASGFGSSPYNEQFF. CDR3 DNA: TGTGCTAGTGGTTTTGGCAGCTCTCCCTACAATGAGCAGTTCTTC. This chain joins TRBV12-5 and TRBJ2-1; D is ambiguous. CDR1 is LGHNT, CDR2 FRNRAP, per germline. V dropped 3 bases and J dropped 2 bases, with 11 bases sitting between them. The CDR3 is made up of 15 amino acids.

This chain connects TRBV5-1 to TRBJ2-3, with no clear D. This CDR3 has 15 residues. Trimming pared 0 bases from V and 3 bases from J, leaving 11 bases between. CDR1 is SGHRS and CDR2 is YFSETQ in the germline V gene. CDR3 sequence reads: CASSLGVGGTDTQYF. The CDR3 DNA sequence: TGCGCCAGCAGCTTGGGGGTAGGTGGGACAGATACGCAGTATTTT.

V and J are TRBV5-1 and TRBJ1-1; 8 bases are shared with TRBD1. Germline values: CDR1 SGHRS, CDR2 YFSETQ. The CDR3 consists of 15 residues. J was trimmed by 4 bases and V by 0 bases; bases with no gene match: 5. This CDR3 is CASSLAGGLVTEAFF. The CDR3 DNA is TGCGCCAGCAGCTTGGCAGGGGGCTTGGTCACTGAAGCTTTCTTT.

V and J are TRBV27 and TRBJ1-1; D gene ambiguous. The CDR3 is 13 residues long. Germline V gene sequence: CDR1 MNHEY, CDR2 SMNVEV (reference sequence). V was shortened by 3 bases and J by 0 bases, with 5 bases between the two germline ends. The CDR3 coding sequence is TGTGCCAGCAGTTTTTCGGTGAACACTGAAGCTTTCTTT. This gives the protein CASSFSVNTEAFF.

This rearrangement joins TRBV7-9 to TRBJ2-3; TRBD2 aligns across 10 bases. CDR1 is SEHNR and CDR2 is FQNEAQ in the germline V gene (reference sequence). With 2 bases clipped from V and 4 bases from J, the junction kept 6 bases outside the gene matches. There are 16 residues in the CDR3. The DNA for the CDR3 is TGTGCCAGCAGCTTAACTCTAGCGGGAGTATCAGATACGCAGTATTTT. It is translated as CASSLTLAGVSDTQYF.

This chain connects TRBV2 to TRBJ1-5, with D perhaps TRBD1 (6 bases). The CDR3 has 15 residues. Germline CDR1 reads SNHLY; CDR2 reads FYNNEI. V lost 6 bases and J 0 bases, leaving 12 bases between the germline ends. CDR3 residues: CASRTDSYSNQPQHF. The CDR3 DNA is TGTGCCAGCAGGACGGACAGCTATAGCAATCAGCCCCAGCATTTT.

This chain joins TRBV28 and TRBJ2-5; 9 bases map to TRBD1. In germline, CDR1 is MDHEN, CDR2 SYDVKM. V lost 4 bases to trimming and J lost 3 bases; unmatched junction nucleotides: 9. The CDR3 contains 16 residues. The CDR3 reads CASSSGQGIFKETQYF. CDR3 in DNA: TGTGCCAGCAGTTCGGGACAGGGAATATTCAAAGAGACCCAGTACTTC.

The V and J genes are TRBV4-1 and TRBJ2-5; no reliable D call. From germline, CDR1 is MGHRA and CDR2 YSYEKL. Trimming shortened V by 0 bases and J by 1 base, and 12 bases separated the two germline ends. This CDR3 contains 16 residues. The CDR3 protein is CASSQERLRPQETQYF. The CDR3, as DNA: TGCGCCAGCAGCCAAGAGAGACTGCGACCCCAAGAGACCCAGTACTTC.

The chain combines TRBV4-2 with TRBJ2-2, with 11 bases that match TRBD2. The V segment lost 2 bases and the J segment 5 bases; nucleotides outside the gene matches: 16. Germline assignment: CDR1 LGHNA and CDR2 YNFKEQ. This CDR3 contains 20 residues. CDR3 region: CASSQPPPYSGRAGTGELFF. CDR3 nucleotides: TGTGCCAGCAGCCAACCTCCCCCTTATAGCGGGAGGGCCGGGACCGGGGAGCTGTTTTTT.

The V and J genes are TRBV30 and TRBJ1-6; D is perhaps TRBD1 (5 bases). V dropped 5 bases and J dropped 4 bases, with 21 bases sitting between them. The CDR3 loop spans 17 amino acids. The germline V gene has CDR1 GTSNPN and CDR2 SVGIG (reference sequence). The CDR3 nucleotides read TGTGCCTGGGAAAATGTGACAGAGGTGCGATATAATTCACCCCTCCACTTT. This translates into CAWENVTEVRYNSPLHF.

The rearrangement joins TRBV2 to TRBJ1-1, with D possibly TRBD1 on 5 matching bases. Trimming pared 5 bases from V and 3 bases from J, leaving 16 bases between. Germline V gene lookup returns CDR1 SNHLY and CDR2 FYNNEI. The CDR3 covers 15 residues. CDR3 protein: CASSSQGSMDTEAFF. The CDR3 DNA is TGTGCCAGCAGTTCCCAGGGTAGTATGGACACTGAAGCTTTCTTT.

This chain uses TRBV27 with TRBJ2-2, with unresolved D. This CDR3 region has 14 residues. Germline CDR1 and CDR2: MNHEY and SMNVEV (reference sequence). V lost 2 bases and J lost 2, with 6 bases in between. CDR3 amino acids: CASSLLVNTGELFF. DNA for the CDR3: TGTGCCAGCAGTTTACTCGTAAACACCGGGGAGCTGTTTTTT.

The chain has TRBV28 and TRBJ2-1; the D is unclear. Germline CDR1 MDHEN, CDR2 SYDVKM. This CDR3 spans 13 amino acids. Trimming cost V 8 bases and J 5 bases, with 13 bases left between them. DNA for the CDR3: TGTGCCAGCGATAGCCATTCCAACAATGAGCAGTTCTTC. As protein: CASDSHSNNEQFF. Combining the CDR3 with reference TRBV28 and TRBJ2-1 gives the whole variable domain DVKVTQSSRYLVKRTGEKVFLECVQDMDHENMFWYRQDPGLGLRLIYFSYDVKMKEKGDIPEGYSVSREKKERFSLILESASTNQTSMYLCASDSHSNNEQFFGPGTRLTVL.

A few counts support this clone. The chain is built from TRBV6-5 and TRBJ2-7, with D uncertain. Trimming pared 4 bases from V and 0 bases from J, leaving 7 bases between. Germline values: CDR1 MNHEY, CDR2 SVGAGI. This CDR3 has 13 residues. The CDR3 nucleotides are TGTGCCAGCAGTTTTCCAGGCTCCTACGAGCAGTACTTC. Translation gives CASSFPGSYEQYF.

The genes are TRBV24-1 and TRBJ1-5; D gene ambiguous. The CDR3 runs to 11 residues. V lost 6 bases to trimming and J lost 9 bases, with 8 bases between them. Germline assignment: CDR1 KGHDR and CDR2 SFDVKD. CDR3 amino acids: CATSRFRPQHF. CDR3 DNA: TGTGCCACCAGTAGGTTTAGGCCCCAGCATTTT.